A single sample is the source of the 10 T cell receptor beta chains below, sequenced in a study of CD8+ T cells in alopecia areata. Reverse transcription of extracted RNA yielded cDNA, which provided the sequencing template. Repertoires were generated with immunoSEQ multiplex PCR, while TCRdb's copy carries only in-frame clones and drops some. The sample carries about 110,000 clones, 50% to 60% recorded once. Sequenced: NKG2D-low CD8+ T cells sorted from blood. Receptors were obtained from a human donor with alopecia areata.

CDR3 DNA sequence: TGTGCCAGCAGCCATCGGAGGGACGCTAACTATGGCTACACCTTC. Amino acid sequence: CASSHRRDANYGYTF. V is TRBV27 and J is TRBJ1-2; maybe TRBD1 (5 bases). Trimming took 6 bases from V and 0 from J, leaving 14 bases between them. CDR3 length equals 15 residues. The germline V gene encodes CDR1 MNHEY and CDR2 SMNVEV (reference sequence).

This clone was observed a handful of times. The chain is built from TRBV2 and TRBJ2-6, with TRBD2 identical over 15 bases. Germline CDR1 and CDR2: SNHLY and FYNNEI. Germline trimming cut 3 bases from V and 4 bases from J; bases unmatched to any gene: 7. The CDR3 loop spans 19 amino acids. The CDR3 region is CASSDPGLAGGSGANVLTF. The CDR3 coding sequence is TGTGCCAGCAGTGATCCGGGACTAGCGGGAGGATCCGGGGCCAACGTCCTGACTTTC.

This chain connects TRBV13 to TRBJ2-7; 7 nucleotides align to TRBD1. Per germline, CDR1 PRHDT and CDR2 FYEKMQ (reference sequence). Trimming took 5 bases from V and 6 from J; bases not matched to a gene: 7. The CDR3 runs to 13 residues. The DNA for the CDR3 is TGTGCCAGCAGCCAAGGACAGGCGCGCGAGCAGTACTTC. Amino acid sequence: CASSQGQAREQYF.

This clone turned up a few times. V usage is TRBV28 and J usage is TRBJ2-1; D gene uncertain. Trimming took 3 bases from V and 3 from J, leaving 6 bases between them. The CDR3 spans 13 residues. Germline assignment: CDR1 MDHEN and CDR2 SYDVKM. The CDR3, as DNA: TGTGCCAGCAGTTTGTTCCGCTACAATGAGCAGTTCTTC. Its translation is CASSLFRYNEQFF.

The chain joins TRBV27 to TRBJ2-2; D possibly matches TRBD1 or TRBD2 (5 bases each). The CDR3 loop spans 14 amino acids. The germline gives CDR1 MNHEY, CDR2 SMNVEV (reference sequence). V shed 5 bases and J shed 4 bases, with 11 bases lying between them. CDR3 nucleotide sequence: TGTGCCAGCAGTCAAGAGGGACCCACCGGGGAGCTGTTTTTT. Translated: CASSQEGPTGELFF.

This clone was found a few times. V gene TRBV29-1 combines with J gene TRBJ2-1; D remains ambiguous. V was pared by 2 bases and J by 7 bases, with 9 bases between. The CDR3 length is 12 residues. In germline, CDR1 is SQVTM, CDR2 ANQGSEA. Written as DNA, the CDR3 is TGCAGCGTTGAACTGATCGAGAATGAGCAGTTCTTC. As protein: CSVELIENEQFF.

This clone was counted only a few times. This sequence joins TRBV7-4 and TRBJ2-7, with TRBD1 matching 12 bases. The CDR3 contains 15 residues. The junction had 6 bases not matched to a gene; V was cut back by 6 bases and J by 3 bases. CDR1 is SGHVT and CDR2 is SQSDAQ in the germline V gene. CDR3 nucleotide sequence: TGTGCCAGCAGTAACCGGGACAGGGGGCACTACGAGCAGTACTTC. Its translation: CASSNRDRGHYEQYF. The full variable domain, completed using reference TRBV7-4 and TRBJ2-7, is GAGVSQSPRYKVAKRGRDVALRCDSISGHVTLYWYRQTLGQGSEVLTYSQSDAQRDKSGRPSGRFSAERPERSVSTLKIQRTEQGDSAVYLCASSNRDRGHYEQYFGPGTRLTVT.

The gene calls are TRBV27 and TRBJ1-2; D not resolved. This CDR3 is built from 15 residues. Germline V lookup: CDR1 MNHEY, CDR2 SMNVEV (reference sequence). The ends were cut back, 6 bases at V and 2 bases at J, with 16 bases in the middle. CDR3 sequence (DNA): TGTGCCAGCAGCCGCTTCGGAAGGACCAACTATGGCTACACCTTC. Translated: CASSRFGRTNYGYTF.

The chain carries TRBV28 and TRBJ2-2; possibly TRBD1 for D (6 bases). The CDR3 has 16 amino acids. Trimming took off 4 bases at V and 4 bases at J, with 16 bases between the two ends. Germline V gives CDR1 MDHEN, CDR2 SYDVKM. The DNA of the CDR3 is TGTGCCAGCAGTTCCTCGTATGGGGGCCCCACCGGGGAGCTGTTTTTT. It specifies CASSSSYGGPTGELFF. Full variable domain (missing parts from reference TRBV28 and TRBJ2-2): DVKVTQSSRYLVKRTGEKVFLECVQDMDHENMFWYRQDPGLGLRLIYFSYDVKMKEKGDIPEGYSVSREKKERFSLILESASTNQTSMYLCASSSSYGGPTGELFFGEGSRLTVL.

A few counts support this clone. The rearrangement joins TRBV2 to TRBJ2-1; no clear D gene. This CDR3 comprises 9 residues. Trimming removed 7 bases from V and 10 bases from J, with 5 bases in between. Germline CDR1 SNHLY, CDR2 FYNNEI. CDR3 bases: TGTGCCAGCAAGGTCGAGCAGTTCTTC. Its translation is CASKVEQFF. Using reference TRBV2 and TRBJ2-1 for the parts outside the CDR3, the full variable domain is EPEVTQTPSHQVTQMGQEVILRCVPISNHLYFYWYRQILGQKVEFLVSFYNNEISEKSEIFDDQFSVERPDGSNFTLKIRSTKLEDSAMYFCASKVEQFFGPGTRLTVL.